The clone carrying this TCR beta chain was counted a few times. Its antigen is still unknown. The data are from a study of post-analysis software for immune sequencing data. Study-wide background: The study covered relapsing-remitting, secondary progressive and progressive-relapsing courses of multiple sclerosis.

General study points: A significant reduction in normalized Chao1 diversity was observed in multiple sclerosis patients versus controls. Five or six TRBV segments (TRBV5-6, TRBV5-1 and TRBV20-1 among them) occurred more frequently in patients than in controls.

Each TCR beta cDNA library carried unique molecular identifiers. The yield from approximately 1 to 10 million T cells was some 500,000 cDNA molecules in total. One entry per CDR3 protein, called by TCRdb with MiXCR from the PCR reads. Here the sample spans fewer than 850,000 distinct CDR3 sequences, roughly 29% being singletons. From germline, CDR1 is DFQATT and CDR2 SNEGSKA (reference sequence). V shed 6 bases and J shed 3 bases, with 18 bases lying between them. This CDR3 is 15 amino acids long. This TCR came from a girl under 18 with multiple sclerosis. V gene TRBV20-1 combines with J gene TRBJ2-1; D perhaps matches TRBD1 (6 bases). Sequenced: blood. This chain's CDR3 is CSARSPDSYYNEQFF. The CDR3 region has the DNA TGCAGTGCAAGGTCACCGGACAGCTACTACAATGAGCAGTTCTTC.